This TCR beta chain was identified in a study of Ad26.COV2.S vaccination and SARS-CoV-2 variants. As to this clone: Its target is not known.

As to treatment: roughly 18 received Ad26.COV2.S at low or high dose, single or two shots; 5 received placebo; per-sample allocation not given. Sampling took place 63 days after the first vaccine or placebo injection. Germline assignment: CDR1 GTSNPN and CDR2 SVGIG (reference sequence). Unmatched junction bases numbered 2, after V lost 0 bases and J lost 8 bases. The CDR3 has 13 residues. Clones were read by immunoSEQ multiplex PCR, and TCRdb kept only the in-frame ones, dropping some. In the table there are more than 300,000 clones, more than 70% of which are singletons. Whole-study results and caveats: Comparability of non-spike TCR breadth was observed across vaccine and placebo recipients. Spike-specific TCR breadth was greater after Ad26.COV2.S than placebo.

The chain recombines TRBV30 with TRBJ1-4; 8 nucleotides match TRBD1. The source is a person aged 18-65 years who received the Ad26.COV2.S COVID-19 vaccine or a placebo. The source was peripheral blood, collected in a trial of Ad26.COV2.S vaccine versus placebo. The CDR3 region has the DNA TGTGCCTGGAGTGTACCAGGGGGCGAAAAACTGTTTTTT. The encoded protein is CAWSVPGGEKLFF.